This T cell receptor beta chain was identified during a study of cytomegalovirus exposure and HLA in healthy donors. Findings of the study overall: Owing to their indistinguishability, certain V segments, notably TRBV6-2 and TRBV6-3, were excluded.

In regard to this clone: Its cognate antigen is unknown.

Looked up from germline, CDR1 is LGHNA and CDR2 is YSLEER. The CDR3 is 14 amino acids. With 0 bases removed from V and 2 bases from J, the gap between germline ends came to 8 bases. This PCR relied on a set of 60 Vbeta primers and 13 Jbeta primers. The protocol was immunoSEQ multiplex PCR, while the TCRdb copy is restricted to in-frame clones and leaves out a portion. The data contain about 180,000 clones, more than 75% of them singletons. The sample was PBMCs. This clonotype originated in a woman between 25 and 40 years old in good health and CMV-seropositive. The rearrangement links TRBV4-3 to TRBJ2-7, with a possible D match to TRBD2 (6 bases). The CDR3 sequence: CASSQEAGTYEQYF. In DNA form, the CDR3 reads TGCGCCAGCAGCCAAGAGGCGGGGACCTACGAGCAGTACTTC.